Sample share makes the clone carrying this TCR beta chain large. Its antigen is not known. Germline lookup yields CDR1 LNHDA and CDR2 SQIVND (reference sequence). J gave up 5 bases and V 7 bases, and 9 bases lay outside the gene matches. This CDR3 spans 14 amino acids. Amplification of TCR beta used genomic DNA extracted from peripheral blood. The data stem from a study of T cell repertoires in aging, cancer and after chemotherapy. Across the whole study: Chronic lymphocytic leukemia patients on fludarabine- or bendamustine-based regimens gave paired samples before and after chemotherapy.

Multiplex touch-down PCR with TRB-A/B primers amplified rearranged V-D-J TRB sequences. MiXCR was run by TCRdb on the multiplex PCR reads, yielding one entry per CDR3 protein. This table has fewer than 2,000 distinct CDR3 sequences, 20% to 30% appearing once. Findings of the study overall: Compared with age-matched healthy donors, untreated hematological or solid cancer patients showed higher blood TCR clonality. In healthy donors, age-related TCR diversity loss mainly reflected lost richness.

Sequencing was carried out using blood. The source is a human donor with a blood cancer. The V call is TRBV19, the J call TRBJ2-3; 7 nucleotides match TRBD1. CDR3 sequence: CASNRGGNEDTQYF. CDR3 nucleotide sequence: TGTGCCAGTAATAGAGGGGGCAATGAAGATACGCAGTATTTT.